This record concerns one T cell receptor beta chain sequence. Its antigen is currently unknown. TCRdb re-derived calls from the reads in MiXCR, one entry per CDR3 protein. Of more than 500,000 distinct CDR3 sequences listed, approximately 15% are singletons. The sample originates from a study of T cell repertoires in cytomegalovirus infection. General observations from the study: Totalled public TCR beta family frequency picked out people who carried CMV plus the relevant HLA.

Germline CDR1 and CDR2: DFQATT and SNEGSKA (reference sequence). V was cut by 1 base and J by 3 bases, with 10 bases left in between. This CDR3 has 14 residues. The chain links TRBV20-1 to TRBJ2-1; D possibly corresponds to TRBD2 (5 bases). The source of this sequence is a human donor in good health (CMV status not recorded). Some clones in this sample may be carry-over from other donors' samples. The sample taken for sequencing was CD8+ T cells from PBMCs. The CDR3 spells CSARARTFYNEQFF. The CDR3 DNA reads as TGCAGTGCTAGAGCCCGGACTTTCTACAATGAGCAGTTCTTC.